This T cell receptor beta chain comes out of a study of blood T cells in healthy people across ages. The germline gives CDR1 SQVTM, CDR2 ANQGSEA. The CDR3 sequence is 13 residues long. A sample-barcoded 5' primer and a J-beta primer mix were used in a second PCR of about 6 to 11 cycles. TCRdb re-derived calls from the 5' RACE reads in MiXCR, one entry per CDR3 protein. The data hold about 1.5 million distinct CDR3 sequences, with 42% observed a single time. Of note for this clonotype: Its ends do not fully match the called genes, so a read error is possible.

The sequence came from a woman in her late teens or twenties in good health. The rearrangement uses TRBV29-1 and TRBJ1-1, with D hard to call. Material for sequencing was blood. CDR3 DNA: TGCGGCGTTGTTACAAGGATGAGCACTGAAGCTTTCTTT. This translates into CGVVTRMSTEAFF.